This T cell receptor (beta chain) was identified during a study of T cells after yellow fever vaccination (dated by TCRdb to between 2018 and 2021). Concerning the study at large: The SMART-Seq v4 Ultra Low Input RNA kit was used to prepare libraries from fractions with low cell numbers. Bulk TCR alpha and beta repertoires were sequenced longitudinally to track T-cell clones before and after primary and booster YFV17D yellow fever vaccination. Two healthy male donors, one aged 18 to 29 and one aged 30 to 39 years, were included in the cohort. Bulk PBMC replicates and cell subsets were isolated from blood drawn at multiple timepoints before and after both primary and secondary immunization. Paper-wide results and their limitations: The study included only a couple of donors, which limits how far the findings can be generalized. Computational filtering was required because FACS-sorted repertoires could contain abundant contaminating clonotypes from the bulk population. The secondary T-cell response was found to be weaker but faster than the primary response, with a peak reached on day 5 rather than on day 15. Most clones expanded after primary vaccination (96% of CD4 and 88% of CD8) were re-detected after the booster, suggesting that broad memory maintenance occurred. A small share of clonotypes was detected in both CD4 and CD8 compartments, with the overlap likely arising from convergent recombination.

Data came from an Illumina NovaSeq 6000. TCR cDNA was synthesized by 5'RACE template switching, through which a universal primer site and unique molecular identifiers were introduced. Priming of cDNA synthesis was performed from both the TCR alpha and TCR beta constant segments. Library amplification involved two PCR steps, and the second step added sample barcodes and sequencing adapters. Sequencing of libraries was done on Illumina HiSeq 2500 (2x100 bp) or NovaSeq (2x150 bp). The study's own analysis went as follows. Demultiplexing of reads and collapsing into UMI consensus sequences were performed with MIGEC, and V(D)J alignment was carried out with MiXCR. Vaccine-responding clonotypes were identified with edgeR using replicate PBMC samples, with FDR below 0.01 and a log2 fold change above 5 up to day 15 being required. Each bulk clonotype received a CD4 or CD8 identity based on whether the sequenced CD4 or CD8 repertoire contained that clonotype at higher abundance. The public reads were quality trimmed at Q25 with fastp and then assembled into clones with MiXCR by TCRdb, keeping productive beta chains. Rows with a matching CDR3 protein are joined into one entry that keeps the most common DNA and genes. For this entry, the V and J calls and clone size follow TCRdb and not the study's own pipeline. Present in this sample are a few hundred thousand distinct CDR3 sequences, around 4.5% of which were seen just once. In total, the top ten clones hold roughly a fifth of the sample.

Turning to this clonotype: Its target antigen remains unknown. Base qualities are not at hand, and no much larger clone is one base apart.

From the cysteine through the phenylalanine, the CDR3 covers 18 amino acids. Just the 54-base CDR3 DNA is kept, in frame starting at base 1. Trimming takes 7 bases from V and 0 bases from J, and the germline ends sit 19 bases apart. The germline V gene provides CDR1 MNHNS and CDR2 SASEGT. The sample's treatment or condition label is to be understood as: live attenuated yellow fever vaccine strain. At each blood-draw timepoint, two biological replicates of bulk PBMCs were collected. A standard Ficoll-Paque protocol was used to isolate PBMCs from peripheral blood. TriZol was used to extract RNA from bulk PBMCs, from CD4 and CD8 fractions, and from dextramer-positive and dextramer-negative fractions.

The clonotype comes from a man in his late teens or twenties who received the YFV17D yellow fever vaccine. Here the chain combines TRBV6-1 and TRBJ2-6; the D region may be TRBD1 or TRBD2, each matching 5 bases equally. The sample consisted of PBMCs, taken 15 days after the yellow fever booster vaccination. The DNA sequence is TGTGCCAGCAACCTAGTGGGGGTCCCTCACTCTGGGGCCAACGTCCTGACTTTC. Translated, this gives CASNLVGVPHSGANVLTF.